This T cell receptor (beta chain) was found in a study of neoadjuvant anti-PD-1 for oral cavity cancer. Study as a whole: Nivolumab at 3 mg/kg was mostly given biweekly, three to four doses, pre-surgery. Findings and limits, study-wide: TCR analyses covered only a few patients per response group.

The patients had HPV-negative, locally advanced oral cavity squamous cell carcinoma. Germline CDR1 is MNHNS and CDR2 is SASEGT. The CDR3 sequence is 17 residues long. J lost 0 bases, V lost 4 bases, and 9 bases had no gene match. The table came from immunoSEQ multiplex PCR; TCRdb's copy has only in-frame clones and leaves some out. The sample records fewer than 20,000 clones, roughly 62% being singletons. This clone has only a few counts. Its antigen remains unknown. The specimen comprised PBMCs, sampled before nivolumab (anti-PD-1) treatment. V and J are TRBV6-1 and TRBJ2-3; TRBD2 agrees at 8 bases. This TCR came from a person aged 35-80 years with oral cavity squamous cell carcinoma. The CDR3 reads CASSGSTSDSSTDTQYF. In DNA form, the CDR3 reads TGTGCCAGCAGTGGCTCGACTAGCGATTCTAGCACAGATACGCAGTATTTT.